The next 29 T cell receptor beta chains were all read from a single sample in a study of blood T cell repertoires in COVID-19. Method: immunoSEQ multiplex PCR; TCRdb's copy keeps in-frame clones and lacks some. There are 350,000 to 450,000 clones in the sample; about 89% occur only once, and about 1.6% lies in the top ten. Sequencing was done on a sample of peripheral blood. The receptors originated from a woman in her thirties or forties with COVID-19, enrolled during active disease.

CDR3 coding DNA: TGCGCCAGCAGCCAAGAGCCGGCGGGGGGCACTGAAGCTTTCTTT. Translation: CASSQEPAGGTEAFF. The chain combines TRBV4-3 with TRBJ1-1; a possible D gene is TRBD1 (5 bases). There are 15 residues in the CDR3. Trimming pared 0 bases from V and 4 bases from J, leaving 12 bases between. Germline values: CDR1 LGHNA, CDR2 YSLEER.

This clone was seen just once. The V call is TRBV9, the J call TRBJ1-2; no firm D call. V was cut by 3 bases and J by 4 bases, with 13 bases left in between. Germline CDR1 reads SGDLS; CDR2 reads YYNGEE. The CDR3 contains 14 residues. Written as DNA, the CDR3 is TGTGCCAGCAGCGAGGTGAGGCCCCCCTATGGCTACACCTTC. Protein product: CASSEVRPPYGYTF.

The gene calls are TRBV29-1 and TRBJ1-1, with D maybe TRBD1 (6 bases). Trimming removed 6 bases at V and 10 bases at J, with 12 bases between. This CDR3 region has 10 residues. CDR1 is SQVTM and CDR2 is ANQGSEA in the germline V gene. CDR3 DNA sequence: TGCAGCGTGAACAGGGTGAGAGCTTTCTTT. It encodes CSVNRVRAFF.

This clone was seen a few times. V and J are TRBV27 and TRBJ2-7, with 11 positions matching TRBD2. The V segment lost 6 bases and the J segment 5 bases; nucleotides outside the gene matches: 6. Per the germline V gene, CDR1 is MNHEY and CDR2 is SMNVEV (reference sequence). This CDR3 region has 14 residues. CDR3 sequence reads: CASSTSGRVDEQYF. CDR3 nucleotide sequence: TGTGCCAGCAGCACTAGCGGGAGAGTCGACGAGCAGTACTTC.

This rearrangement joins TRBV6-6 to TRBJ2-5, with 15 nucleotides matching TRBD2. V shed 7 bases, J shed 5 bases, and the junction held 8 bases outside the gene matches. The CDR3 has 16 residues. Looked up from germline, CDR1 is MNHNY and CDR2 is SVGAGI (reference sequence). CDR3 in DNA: TGTGCCAGCAAAGGAGGACTAGCGGGAGGGCGGGAGACCCAGTACTTC. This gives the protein CASKGGLAGGRETQYF.

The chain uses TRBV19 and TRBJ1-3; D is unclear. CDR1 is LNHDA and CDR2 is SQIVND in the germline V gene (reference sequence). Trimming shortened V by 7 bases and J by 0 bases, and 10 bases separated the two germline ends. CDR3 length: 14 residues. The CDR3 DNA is TGTGCCAGTAACCTGAGATTCTCTGGAAACACCATATATTTT. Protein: CASNLRFSGNTIYF.

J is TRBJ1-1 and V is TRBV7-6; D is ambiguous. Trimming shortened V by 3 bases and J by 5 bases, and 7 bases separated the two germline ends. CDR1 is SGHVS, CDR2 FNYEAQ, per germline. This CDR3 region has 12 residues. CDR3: CASSFLMTEAFF. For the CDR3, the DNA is TGTGCCAGCAGCTTCCTTATGACTGAAGCTTTCTTT.

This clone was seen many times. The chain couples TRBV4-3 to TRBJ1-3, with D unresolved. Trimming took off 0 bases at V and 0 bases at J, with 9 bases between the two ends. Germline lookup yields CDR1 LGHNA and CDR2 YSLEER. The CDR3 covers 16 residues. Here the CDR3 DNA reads TGCGCCAGCAGCCAAGACTGGGCACTCTCTGGAAACACCATATATTTT. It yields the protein CASSQDWALSGNTIYF.

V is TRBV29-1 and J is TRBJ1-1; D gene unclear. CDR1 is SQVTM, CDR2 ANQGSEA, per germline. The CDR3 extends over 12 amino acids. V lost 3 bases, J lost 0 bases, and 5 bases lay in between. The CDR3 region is CSVEGLNTEAFF. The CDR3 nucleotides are TGCAGCGTTGAGGGCTTGAACACTGAAGCTTTCTTT. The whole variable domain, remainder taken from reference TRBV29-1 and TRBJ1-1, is SAVISQKPSRDICQRGTSLTIQCQVDSQVTMMFWYRQQPGQSLTLIATANQGSEATYESGFVIDKFPISRPNLTFSTLTVSNMSPEDSSIYLCSVEGLNTEAFFGQGTRLTVV.

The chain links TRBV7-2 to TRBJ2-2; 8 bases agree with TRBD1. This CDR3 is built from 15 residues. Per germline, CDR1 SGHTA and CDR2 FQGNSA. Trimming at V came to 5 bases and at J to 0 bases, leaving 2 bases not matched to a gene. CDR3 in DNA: TGTGCCAGCAGCCGGACAGGGACGAACACCGGGGAGCTGTTTTTT. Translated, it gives CASSRTGTNTGELFF.

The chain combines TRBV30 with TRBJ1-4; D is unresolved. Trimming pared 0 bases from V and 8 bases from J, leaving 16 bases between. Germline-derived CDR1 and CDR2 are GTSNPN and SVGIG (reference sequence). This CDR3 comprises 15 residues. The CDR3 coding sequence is TGTGCCTGGAGTGTACCGGGCGGGCTGAGGGAAAAACTGTTTTTT. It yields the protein CAWSVPGGLREKLFF.

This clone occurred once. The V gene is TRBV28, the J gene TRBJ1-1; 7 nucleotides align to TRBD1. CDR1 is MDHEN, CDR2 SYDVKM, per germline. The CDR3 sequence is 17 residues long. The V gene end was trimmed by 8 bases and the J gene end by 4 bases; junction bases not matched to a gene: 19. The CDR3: CASGRVGGAAVSTEAFF. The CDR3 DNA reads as TGTGCCAGCGGAAGGGTAGGGGGCGCAGCGGTGAGCACTGAAGCTTTCTTT.

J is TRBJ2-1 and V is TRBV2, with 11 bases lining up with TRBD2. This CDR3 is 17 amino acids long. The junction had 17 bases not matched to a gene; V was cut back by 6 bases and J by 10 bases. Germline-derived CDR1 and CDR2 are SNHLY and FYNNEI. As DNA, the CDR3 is TGTGCCAGCAGCGCTATACGTGTTAGCGGGGGGGCCGGGGAGCAGTTCTTC. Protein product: CASSAIRVSGGAGEQFF.

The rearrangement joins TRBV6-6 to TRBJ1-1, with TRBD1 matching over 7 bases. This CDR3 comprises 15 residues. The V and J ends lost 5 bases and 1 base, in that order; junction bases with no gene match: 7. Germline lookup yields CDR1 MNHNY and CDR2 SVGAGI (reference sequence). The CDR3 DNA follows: TGTGCCAGCAGTGACCAGGGGGGAAGGAACACTGAAGCTTTCTTT. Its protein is CASSDQGGRNTEAFF.

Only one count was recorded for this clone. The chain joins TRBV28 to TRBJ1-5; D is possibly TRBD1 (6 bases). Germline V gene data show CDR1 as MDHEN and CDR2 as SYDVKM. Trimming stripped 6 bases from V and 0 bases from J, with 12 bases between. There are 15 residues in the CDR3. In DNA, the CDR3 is TGTGCCAGCAGCCGCGGACAGTTTAGCAATCAGCCCCAGCATTTT. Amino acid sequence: CASSRGQFSNQPQHF.

The chain's CDR3 is CASSVKPGLAVNEQFF. For the CDR3, the DNA is TGTGCCAGCAGCGTCAAACCGGGACTAGCGGTAAATGAGCAGTTCTTC. The chain employs TRBV9 and TRBJ2-1; 11 nucleotides align to TRBD2. Trimming removed 2 bases from V and 7 bases from J; junction bases left unmatched: 8. This CDR3 region has 16 residues. Germline assignment: CDR1 SGDLS and CDR2 YYNGEE.

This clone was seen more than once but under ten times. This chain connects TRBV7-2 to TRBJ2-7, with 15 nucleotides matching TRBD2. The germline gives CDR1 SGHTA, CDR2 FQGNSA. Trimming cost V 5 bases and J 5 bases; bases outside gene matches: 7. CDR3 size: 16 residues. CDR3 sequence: CASSAGLAGGLDEQYF. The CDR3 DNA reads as TGTGCCAGCAGCGCGGGACTAGCGGGAGGTTTGGACGAGCAGTACTTC.

The DNA of the CDR3 is TGTGCCAGCCGGGACTCCATGGACAATGAGCAGTTCTTC. It encodes CASRDSMDNEQFF. This sequence joins TRBV12-3 or TRBV12-4 and TRBJ2-1; D possibly corresponds to TRBD2 (6 bases). Trimming stripped 8 bases from V and 5 bases from J, with 13 bases between. The CDR3 is made up of 13 amino acids.

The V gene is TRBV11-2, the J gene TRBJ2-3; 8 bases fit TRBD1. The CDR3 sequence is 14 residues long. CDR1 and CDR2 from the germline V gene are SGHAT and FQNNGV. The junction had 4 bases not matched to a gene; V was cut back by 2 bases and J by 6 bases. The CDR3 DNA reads TGTGCCAGCAGCTTACAGGGGGCGGATGATACGCAGTATTTT. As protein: CASSLQGADDTQYF. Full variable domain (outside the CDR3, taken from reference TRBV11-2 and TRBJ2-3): EAGVAQSPRYKIIEKRQSVAFWCNPISGHATLYWYQQILGQGPKLLIQFQNNGVVDDSQLPKDRFSAERLKGVDSTLKIQPAKLEDSAVYLCASSLQGADDTQYFGPGTRLTVL.

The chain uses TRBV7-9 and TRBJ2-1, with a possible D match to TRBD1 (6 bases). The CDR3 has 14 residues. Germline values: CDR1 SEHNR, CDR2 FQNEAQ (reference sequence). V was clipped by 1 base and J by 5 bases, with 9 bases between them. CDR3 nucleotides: TGTGCCAGCAGCTTAGTGGGGGCGGACAATGAGCAGTTCTTC. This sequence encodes CASSLVGADNEQFF.

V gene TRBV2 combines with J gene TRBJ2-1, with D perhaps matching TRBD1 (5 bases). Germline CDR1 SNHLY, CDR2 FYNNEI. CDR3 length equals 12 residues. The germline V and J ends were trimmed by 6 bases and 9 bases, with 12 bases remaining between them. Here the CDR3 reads CASRRGEAEQFF. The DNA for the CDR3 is TGTGCCAGCAGAAGGGGCGAGGCTGAGCAGTTCTTC. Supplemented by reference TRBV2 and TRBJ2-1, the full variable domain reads EPEVTQTPSHQVTQMGQEVILRCVPISNHLYFYWYRQILGQKVEFLVSFYNNEISEKSEIFDDQFSVERPDGSNFTLKIRSTKLEDSAMYFCASRRGEAEQFFGPGTRLTVL.

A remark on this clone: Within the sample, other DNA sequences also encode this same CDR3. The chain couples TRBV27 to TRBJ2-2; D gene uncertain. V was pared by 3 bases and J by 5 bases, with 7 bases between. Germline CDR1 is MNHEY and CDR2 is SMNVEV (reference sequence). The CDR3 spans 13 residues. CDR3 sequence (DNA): TGTGCCAGCAGTTTGGTCAGGACCGGGGAGCTGTTTTTT. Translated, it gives CASSLVRTGELFF.

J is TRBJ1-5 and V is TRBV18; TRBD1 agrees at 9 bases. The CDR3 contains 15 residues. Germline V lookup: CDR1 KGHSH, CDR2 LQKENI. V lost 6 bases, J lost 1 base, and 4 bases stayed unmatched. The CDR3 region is CASSRGTGSNQPQHF. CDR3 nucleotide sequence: TGTGCCAGCTCCCGCGGGACAGGGAGCAATCAGCCCCAGCATTTT.

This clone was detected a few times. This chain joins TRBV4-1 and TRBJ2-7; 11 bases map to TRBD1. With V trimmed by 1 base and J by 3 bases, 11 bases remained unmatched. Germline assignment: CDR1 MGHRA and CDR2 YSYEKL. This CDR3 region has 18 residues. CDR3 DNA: TGCGCCAGCAGCCAAGCCCAGGGGACAGGGGGTTGGGGCTACGAGCAGTACTTC. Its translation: CASSQAQGTGGWGYEQYF.

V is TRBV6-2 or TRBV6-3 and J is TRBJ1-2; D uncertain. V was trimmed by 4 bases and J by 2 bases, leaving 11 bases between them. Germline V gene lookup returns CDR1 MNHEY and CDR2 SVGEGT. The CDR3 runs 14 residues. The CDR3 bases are TGTGCCAGCAGTTTTGGAGGCCGCAACTATGGCTACACCTTC. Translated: CASSFGGRNYGYTF.

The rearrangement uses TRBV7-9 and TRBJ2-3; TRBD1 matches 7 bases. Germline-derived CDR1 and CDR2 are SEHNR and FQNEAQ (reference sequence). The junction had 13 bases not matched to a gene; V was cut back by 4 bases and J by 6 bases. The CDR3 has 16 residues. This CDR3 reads CASSSPTGDSLDTQYF. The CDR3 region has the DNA TGTGCCAGCAGCTCACCCACTGGGGACAGCCTGGATACGCAGTATTTT.

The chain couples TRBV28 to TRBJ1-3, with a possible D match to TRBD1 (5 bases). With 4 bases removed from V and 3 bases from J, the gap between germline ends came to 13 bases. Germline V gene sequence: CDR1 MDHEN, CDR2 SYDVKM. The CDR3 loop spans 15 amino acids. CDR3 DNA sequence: TGTGCCAGCAGTTCACCCTGGGGGGGTGGAAACACCATATATTTT. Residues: CASSSPWGGGNTIYF. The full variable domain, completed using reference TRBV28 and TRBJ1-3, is DVKVTQSSRYLVKRTGEKVFLECVQDMDHENMFWYRQDPGLGLRLIYFSYDVKMKEKGDIPEGYSVSREKKERFSLILESASTNQTSMYLCASSSPWGGGNTIYFGEGSWLTVV.

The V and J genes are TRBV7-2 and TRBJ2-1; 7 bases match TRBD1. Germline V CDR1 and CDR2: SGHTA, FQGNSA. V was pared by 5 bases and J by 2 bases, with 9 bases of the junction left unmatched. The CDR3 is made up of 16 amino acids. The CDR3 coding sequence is TGTGCCAGCAGCGCGCGACAGGGAAGCGCCTACAATGAGCAGTTCTTC. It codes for CASSARQGSAYNEQFF. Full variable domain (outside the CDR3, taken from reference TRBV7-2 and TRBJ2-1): GAGVSQSPSNKVTEKGKDVELRCDPISGHTALYWYRQSLGQGLEFLIYFQGNSAPDKSGLPSDRFSAERTGGSVSTLTIQRTQQEDSAVYLCASSARQGSAYNEQFFGPGTRLTVL.

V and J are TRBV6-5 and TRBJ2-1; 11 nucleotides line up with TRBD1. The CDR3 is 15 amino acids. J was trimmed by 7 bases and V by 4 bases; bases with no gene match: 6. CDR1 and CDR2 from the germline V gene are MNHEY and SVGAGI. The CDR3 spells CASSSGQGGWNEQFF. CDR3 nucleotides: TGTGCCAGCAGTTCGGGACAGGGGGGCTGGAATGAGCAGTTCTTC.